This T cell receptor beta chain was found in a study of regulatory T cells in long-lasting Graves disease. General study results and limits: Persistent disease showed a preference for TRBV28, TRBJ1-2 and TRBJ2-5.

Sequencing libraries for TCR beta were prepared with iRepertoire HTBI primers and Arm-PCR of CDR3 regions. Using its own MiXCR run on the multiplex PCR reads, TCRdb lists one record per CDR3 protein. The table has 350,000 to 450,000 distinct CDR3 sequences, around 20% seen once. The CDR3 has 12 amino acids. Germline loops: CDR1 SEHNR, CDR2 FQNEAQ (reference sequence). V lost 4 bases and J 12 bases, leaving 16 bases between the germline ends. In regard to this clonotype: Its antigen is unidentified.

Time point denoted: persistent/refractory GD, antithyroid drugs over 5 years with positive TRAb. Extracted PBMC RNA gave rise to the TCR library. Each of the patients was recruited from an endocrinology department situated in Xi'an, China. The genes are TRBV7-9 and TRBJ2-7; D possibly uses TRBD1 or TRBD2 (5 bases each). This receptor was identified in a female donor with Graves disease. Sequencing was performed on peripheral blood mononuclear cells (PBMCs), taken when the disease was refractory, from a patient treated with antithyroid drugs. CDR3 nucleotides: TGTGCCAGCAGCTGGGGGACGGAACGTCCGTACTTC. This translates into CASSWGTERPYF.